The 23 T cell receptor beta chains listed next were all sequenced from one sample in a study of blood T cell repertoires in COVID-19. Measured with immunoSEQ multiplex PCR; TCRdb has only the in-frame clones, and not every one. Here the sample spans about 160,000 clones, about 86% being singletons. The sequenced sample consisted of peripheral blood. These receptors were obtained from a woman aged 70-85 years with acute or convalescent COVID-19.

J is TRBJ1-6 and V is TRBV7-8; D is perhaps TRBD1 (5 bases). The CDR3 consists of 17 residues. Germline-derived CDR1 and CDR2 are SGHVS and FQNEAQ. The V gene lost 2 bases and the J gene lost 9 bases, with 20 bases spanning the gap. CDR3 in amino acids: CASSLNLLKGLSSPLHF. CDR3 DNA: TGTGCCAGCAGCTTAAATCTGTTGAAGGGGTTAAGTTCACCCCTCCACTTT.

In its sample, this clone was seen once. The chain employs TRBV2 and TRBJ2-7, with 16 bases fitting TRBD2. This CDR3 comprises 17 residues. V lost 8 bases to trimming and J lost 6 bases; unmatched junction nucleotides: 13. Germline lookup yields CDR1 SNHLY and CDR2 FYNNEI. CDR3 in amino acids: CASLQGLGLAGGTEQYF. CDR3 coding DNA: TGTGCCAGCCTACAGGGGTTGGGACTAGCGGGAGGGACCGAGCAGTACTTC. Variable domain in full (rest from reference TRBV2 and TRBJ2-7): EPEVTQTPSHQVTQMGQEVILRCVPISNHLYFYWYRQILGQKVEFLVSFYNNEISEKSEIFDDQFSVERPDGSNFTLKIRSTKLEDSAMYFCASLQGLGLAGGTEQYFGPGTRLTVT.

The J gene is TRBJ1-4, the V gene TRBV9; TRBD1 aligns across 7 bases. The trim removed 0 bases at V and 5 bases at J, leaving 4 bases unmatched. Looked up from germline, CDR1 is SGDLS and CDR2 is YYNGEE. This CDR3 comprises 15 residues. DNA for the CDR3: TGTGCCAGCAGCGTAGGAGGACAGGCGAATGAAAAACTGTTTTTT. It encodes CASSVGGQANEKLFF.

The chain carries TRBV2 and TRBJ2-7; 8 nucleotides align to TRBD1. The CDR3 spans 14 residues. Per the germline V gene, CDR1 is SNHLY and CDR2 is FYNNEI. The J segment lost 1 base and the V segment lost 6 bases, leaving 5 bases of the junction unmatched. The CDR3 protein is CASSGQGRSYEQYF. CDR3 sequence (DNA): TGTGCCAGCAGCGGACAGGGCCGGTCCTACGAGCAGTACTTC.

The chain has TRBV6-5 and TRBJ1-6, with D hard to call. The CDR3 is 13 residues long. Germline V gives CDR1 MNHEY, CDR2 SVGAGI. V dropped 5 bases and J dropped 6 bases, with 8 bases sitting between them. CDR3 sequence: CASSPTANSPLHF. CDR3 nucleotides: TGTGCCAGCAGTCCCACAGCTAATTCACCCCTCCACTTT.

This rearrangement joins TRBV10-3 to TRBJ2-1; TRBD1 is a possible D gene (6 bases). In germline, CDR1 is ENHRY, CDR2 SYGVKD. Deletions cut 2 bases from V and 2 bases from J, with 13 bases between. The CDR3 spans 16 residues. This chain's CDR3 is CAISEEGVPPYNEQFF. The CDR3 DNA sequence: TGTGCCATCAGTGAGGAGGGGGTCCCTCCCTACAATGAGCAGTTCTTC.

V is TRBV9 and J is TRBJ2-2, with TRBD1 as a possible D gene (5 bases). CDR1 is SGDLS and CDR2 is YYNGEE in the germline V gene. Trimming removed 1 base at V and 4 bases at J, with 11 bases between. The CDR3 is 15 residues long. This CDR3 reads CASSVSRQSTGELFF. The DNA of the CDR3 is TGTGCCAGCAGCGTAAGCCGACAGAGCACCGGGGAGCTGTTTTTT.

The V call is TRBV6-1, the J call TRBJ2-1; 10 bases fit TRBD2. Germline V gene data show CDR1 as MNHNS and CDR2 as SASEGT. Losses at the gene ends were 4 bases for V and 0 bases for J; bases not matched to a gene: 3. The CDR3 contains 16 residues. The CDR3 loop is CASSGASGSSYNEQFF. CDR3 DNA sequence: TGTGCCAGCAGTGGGGCTAGCGGGAGCTCCTACAATGAGCAGTTCTTC.

This chain connects TRBV19 to TRBJ1-1, with D tentatively TRBD1 (6 bases). Germline V CDR1 and CDR2: LNHDA, SQIVND (reference sequence). The CDR3 has 14 amino acids. V was trimmed by 4 bases and J by 1 base, leaving 10 bases between them. The CDR3 loop reads CASSRGQRNTEAFF. The CDR3, as DNA: TGTGCCAGTAGTAGAGGACAGAGGAACACTGAAGCTTTCTTT.

The rearrangement joins TRBV19 to TRBJ2-7, with a tentative D call TRBD2 (6 bases). Germline V gene data show CDR1 as LNHDA and CDR2 as SQIVND (reference sequence). The length of the CDR3 is 15 residues. V lost 2 bases and J 3 bases, leaving 14 bases between the germline ends. This chain's CDR3 is CASSIRYTGDYEQYF. The CDR3 DNA sequence: TGTGCCAGTAGTATACGGTATACGGGAGACTACGAGCAGTACTTC.

This clone was observed a single time. The gene calls are TRBV6-5 and TRBJ2-1; 9 nucleotides line up with TRBD2. Germline V gene data show CDR1 as MNHEY and CDR2 as SVGAGI. The CDR3 is 15 amino acids. V lost 6 bases to trimming and J lost 3 bases; unmatched junction nucleotides: 6. The CDR3 protein is CASSQGLAVYNEQFF. Written as DNA, the CDR3 is TGTGCCAGCAGCCAGGGACTAGCAGTCTACAATGAGCAGTTCTTC.

This chain joins TRBV4-2 and TRBJ1-2, with 7 positions matching TRBD1. The length of the CDR3 is 15 residues. After removal of 1 base from V and 8 bases from J, the junction contained 10 bases not matched to a gene. The germline V gene has CDR1 LGHNA and CDR2 YNFKEQ. CDR3 nucleotides: TGTGCCAGCAGCCAAGCGGAGGCCAGGGGGGACGGCTACACCTTC. Its protein is CASSQAEARGDGYTF.

The chain is built from TRBV5-1 and TRBJ1-2, with 10 bases fitting TRBD1. The CDR3 contains 18 residues. In germline, CDR1 is SGHRS, CDR2 YFSETQ. With 2 bases clipped from V and 5 bases from J, the junction kept 15 bases outside the gene matches. The CDR3 DNA reads as TGCGCCAGCAGCTTACCGGCAGGCGGGACAGGGGAAGTGTATGGCTACACCTTC. Its protein is CASSLPAGGTGEVYGYTF.

V usage is TRBV4-3 and J usage is TRBJ1-4; 9 bases line up with TRBD1. The CDR3 runs to 15 residues. V was pared by 0 bases and J by 10 bases, with 6 bases of the junction left unmatched. The germline gives CDR1 LGHNA, CDR2 YSLEER. CDR3 loop: CASSQDVGQGGKLFF. For the CDR3, the DNA is TGCGCCAGCAGCCAAGATGTGGGACAGGGTGGAAAACTGTTTTTT.

The V gene is TRBV10-3, the J gene TRBJ1-5; 7 positions match TRBD1. Per germline, CDR1 ENHRY and CDR2 SYGVKD. Losses at the gene ends were 3 bases for V and 5 bases for J; bases not matched to a gene: 4. The CDR3 spans 14 residues. The chain's CDR3 is CAISDRGEHQPQHF. The CDR3 bases are TGTGCCATCAGTGACAGGGGGGAGCATCAGCCCCAGCATTTT.

This CDR3 is CASSRRQGKLFF. DNA for the CDR3: TGTGCCAGTAGTAGACGACAGGGGAAACTGTTTTTT. The chain employs TRBV19 and TRBJ1-4; 8 nucleotides agree with TRBD1. The CDR3 spans 12 residues. From germline, CDR1 is LNHDA and CDR2 SQIVND (reference sequence). V lost 4 bases and J lost 11; bases outside the gene matches: 3.

This clone was observed a few times. The chain couples TRBV12-3 or TRBV12-4 to TRBJ2-4; D ambiguous. Trimming took off 5 bases at V and 1 base at J, with 6 bases between the two ends. This CDR3 is 13 amino acids long. The CDR3 protein is CASSPAAKNIQYF. In nucleotides, the CDR3 is TGTGCCAGCAGTCCCGCGGCCAAAAACATTCAGTACTTC.

This clone has just a few counts. The chain is built from TRBV5-1 and TRBJ1-2, with TRBD1 matching over 11 bases. The J segment lost 8 bases and the V segment lost 6 bases, leaving 15 bases of the junction unmatched. This CDR3 has 16 residues. From germline, CDR1 is SGHRS and CDR2 YFSETQ. CDR3 DNA: TGCGCCAGCAACTATGACACCGGGACAGGGGGTGTCGGCTACACCTTC. The encoded protein is CASNYDTGTGGVGYTF.

This clone appeared once. The chain employs TRBV4-1 and TRBJ2-4; maybe TRBD2 (6 bases). Germline V CDR1 and CDR2: MGHRA, YSYEKL. The V gene lost 1 base and the J gene lost 8 bases, with 15 bases spanning the gap. The CDR3 sequence is 15 residues long. CDR3 DNA: TGCGCCAGCAGCCAAGGGAGGGATTACTTGGACATTCAGTACTTC. Its translation is CASSQGRDYLDIQYF.

V usage is TRBV6-5 and J usage is TRBJ2-5; maybe TRBD1 (6 bases). The CDR3 is made up of 14 amino acids. Trimming cost V 6 bases and J 4 bases, with 15 bases left between them. The germline V gene encodes CDR1 MNHEY and CDR2 SVGAGI. CDR3 nucleotide sequence: TGTGCCAGCAGCTTGGGACAATCTCGAGAGACCCAGTACTTC. Its protein product is CASSLGQSRETQYF.

This sequence joins TRBV18 and TRBJ1-3; no clear D. CDR1 is KGHSH and CDR2 is LQKENI in the germline V gene. The CDR3 is made up of 15 amino acids. V was cut by 3 bases and J by 0 bases, with 9 bases left in between. The CDR3: CASSPGTISGNTIYF. CDR3 nucleotides: TGTGCCAGCTCACCGGGCACGATCTCTGGAAACACCATATATTTT.

This chain links TRBV7-2 with TRBJ1-3; D not resolved. Looked up from germline, CDR1 is SGHTA and CDR2 is FQGNSA. The CDR3 is made up of 13 amino acids. V was cut by 4 bases and J by 0 bases, with 4 bases left in between. CDR3 nucleotides: TGTGCCAGCAGCTCCAGCTCTGGAAACACCATATATTTT. Protein: CASSSSSGNTIYF.

This clone occurred once. This chain uses TRBV4-3 with TRBJ1-1, with 7 bases matching TRBD1. Germline lookup yields CDR1 LGHNA and CDR2 YSLEER. Losses at the gene ends were 4 bases for V and 1 base for J; bases not matched to a gene: 15. The CDR3 is 18 amino acids. The CDR3 DNA sequence: TGCGCCAGCAGCCCAAACGATCCCTCGGGACAGACGAACACTGAAGCTTTCTTT. Amino acid sequence: CASSPNDPSGQTNTEAFF.